One and the same sample provided the 22 T cell receptor beta chains below, sequenced in a study of CD4 T cells in relation to SARS-CoV-2 and coronaviruses. Their cognate antigens are unknown. Assay used: immunoSEQ multiplex PCR; TCRdb lists only in-frame clones, some missing. The data contain around 25,000 clones, more than 60% of them singletons. CD4+ T cells from unexposed donors were obtained before the COVID-19 pandemic (2011-2018). The cells were cultured for 10 days before CD4+ T cells were isolated. The sequenced sample consisted of CD4+ T cells from PBMCs, cultured in vitro. These receptors all come from a human donor in good health.

Written as DNA, the CDR3 is TGTGCCACCAGTCCCCCTAGCGGAAACACAGATACGCAGTATTTT. Translating gives CATSPPSGNTDTQYF. This chain connects TRBV24-1 to TRBJ2-3; the match to TRBD2 covers 7 bases. The CDR3 totals 15 residues. After removal of 6 bases from V and 2 bases from J, the junction contained 7 bases not matched to a gene. The germline V gene encodes CDR1 KGHDR and CDR2 SFDVKD.

The J gene is TRBJ1-1, the V gene TRBV6-5, with TRBD1 identical over 7 bases. The germline V gene has CDR1 MNHEY and CDR2 SVGAGI. The CDR3 extends over 15 amino acids. The V segment lost 5 bases and the J segment 1 base; nucleotides outside the gene matches: 7. The CDR3 loop is CASSTRTGTNTEAFF. The CDR3 nucleotides read TGTGCCAGCAGTACCAGGACAGGCACGAACACTGAAGCTTTCTTT.

V gene TRBV19 combines with J gene TRBJ1-5; D uncertain. The length of the CDR3 is 13 residues. Per the germline V gene, CDR1 is LNHDA and CDR2 is SQIVND (reference sequence). Deletions cut 3 bases from V and 7 bases from J, with 10 bases between. The CDR3 coding sequence is TGTGCCAGTAGTATCCTTTCAGGACAGCCCCAGCATTTT. Translation: CASSILSGQPQHF.

The rearrangement uses TRBV18 and TRBJ2-2; a weak D match, TRBD1 (5 bases). Trimming removed 1 base from V and 2 bases from J, with 11 bases in between. This CDR3 has 16 residues. Germline V lookup: CDR1 KGHSH, CDR2 LQKENI. CDR3 loop: CASSPQGSVNTGELFF. CDR3 coding DNA: TGTGCCAGCTCACCACAGGGGTCGGTAAACACCGGGGAGCTGTTTTTT.

The CDR3 protein is CASSTGRRETRSYF. CDR3 DNA sequence: TGTGCCAGCAGTACAGGCCGACGGGAAACAAGGTCATACTTC. The V call is TRBV2, the J call TRBJ2-7, with D perhaps given as TRBD1 or TRBD2 (5 bases each). The CDR3 runs to 14 residues. V dropped 5 bases and J dropped 13 bases, with 24 bases sitting between them. Germline assignment: CDR1 SNHLY and CDR2 FYNNEI. Drawing the rest from reference TRBV2 and TRBJ2-7, the complete variable domain is EPEVTQTPSHQVTQMGQEVILRCVPISNHLYFYWYRQILGQKVEFLVSFYNNEISEKSEIFDDQFSVERPDGSNFTLKIRSTKLEDSAMYFCASSTGRRETRSYFGPGTRLTVT.

This clone has just a few counts. J is TRBJ2-7 and V is TRBV5-1; 13 bases align to TRBD2. CDR1 is SGHRS and CDR2 is YFSETQ in the germline V gene. Trimming cost V 2 bases and J 5 bases; bases outside gene matches: 4. CDR3 length: 15 residues. In DNA, the CDR3 is TGCGCCAGCAGCTTAAAAGGGACTAGCGGGAACGAGCAGTACTTC. Protein sequence: CASSLKGTSGNEQYF.

Here the CDR3 DNA reads TGTGCCAGCAGCACGGAGGGAATCTATGGCTACACCTTC. It encodes CASSTEGIYGYTF. The chain combines TRBV5-5 with TRBJ1-2; D unresolved. V was shortened by 4 bases and J by 4 bases, with 11 bases between the two germline ends. This CDR3 comprises 13 residues. Germline loops: CDR1 SGHKS, CDR2 YYEKEE (reference sequence).

The rearrangement joins TRBV5-6 to TRBJ2-2; a possible D gene is TRBD2 (5 bases). Germline CDR1 is SGHDT and CDR2 is YYEEEE. The CDR3 length is 13 residues. V dropped 4 bases and J dropped 4 bases, with 8 bases sitting between them. DNA of the CDR3: TGTGCCAGCAGCCGCGGACTCACCGGGGAGCTGTTTTTT. Protein sequence: CASSRGLTGELFF.

This chain joins TRBV7-9 and TRBJ2-1; perhaps TRBD2 as D (5 bases). V lost 3 bases, J lost 4 bases, and 13 bases lay in between. The V gene's germline CDR1 is SEHNR and CDR2 FQNEAQ (reference sequence). The CDR3 covers 15 residues. The DNA of the CDR3 is TGTGCCAGCAGCTTGATTTATAGCGTTTACAATGAGCAGTTCTTC. Translating gives CASSLIYSVYNEQFF.

The chain uses TRBV3-1 (or the pseudogene TRBV3-2) and TRBJ2-7, with TRBD2 identical over 7 bases. Unmatched junction bases numbered 10, after V lost 8 bases and J lost 0 bases. This CDR3 is 15 amino acids long. Germline V gene lookup returns CDR1 LGHDT and CDR2 YNNKEL (reference sequence). CDR3: CASSRARESSYEQYF. CDR3 sequence (DNA): TGTGCCAGCTCGCGGGCGCGGGAGAGCTCCTACGAGCAGTACTTC.

The V and J genes are TRBV10-1 and TRBJ2-3; D unresolved. Germline V lookup: CDR1 WNHNN, CDR2 SYGVQD (reference sequence). This CDR3 has 14 amino acids. Trimming removed 3 bases from V and 2 bases from J, with 9 bases in between. The DNA of the CDR3 is TGCGCCAGCAGTGAACGTCGGAACACAGATACGCAGTATTTT. It codes for CASSERRNTDTQYF.

By its share, this clone is large. This sequence joins TRBV2 and TRBJ2-6, with D perhaps matching TRBD2 (6 bases). The germline V and J ends were trimmed by 7 bases and 8 bases, with 9 bases remaining between them. The CDR3 covers 12 residues. Germline V lookup: CDR1 SNHLY, CDR2 FYNNEI. CDR3 protein: CASKWDSNVLTF. The DNA of the CDR3 is TGTGCCAGCAAGTGGGACTCCAACGTCCTGACTTTC.

This clone was counted a few times. The gene calls are TRBV10-3 and TRBJ1-1; D remains unclear. Germline V gene sequence: CDR1 ENHRY, CDR2 SYGVKD. The CDR3 is 14 residues long. Trimming left V 10 bases short and J 0 bases short, with 15 bases between. This chain's CDR3 is CATFERNMNTEAFF. In nucleotides, the CDR3 is TGTGCCACCTTCGAGCGGAATATGAACACTGAAGCTTTCTTT.

Only a few counts were recorded for this clone. This chain uses TRBV28 with TRBJ1-4; D may be TRBD1 (5 bases). This CDR3 spans 15 amino acids. Germline lookup yields CDR1 MDHEN and CDR2 SYDVKM. V was pared by 8 bases and J by 4 bases, with 17 bases between. The CDR3 nucleotides are TGTGCCAGCTGCGGGACGGCCATCTTTAATGAAAAACTGTTTTTT. Protein: CASCGTAIFNEKLFF.

CDR3 sequence: CASSLTSGRYEQYF. The CDR3 DNA follows: TGTGCCAGCAGTTTAACTAGCGGGAGGTACGAGCAGTACTTC. The chain recombines TRBV27 with TRBJ2-7; 12 bases fit TRBD2. The length of the CDR3 is 14 residues. Trimming cost V 2 bases and J 4 bases; bases outside gene matches: 0. Per germline, CDR1 MNHEY and CDR2 SMNVEV (reference sequence).

The V and J genes are TRBV30 and TRBJ1-1; D gene unclear. Germline CDR1 and CDR2: GTSNPN and SVGIG (reference sequence). Trimming shortened V by 2 bases and J by 1 base, and 8 bases separated the two germline ends. This CDR3 is 13 amino acids long. CDR3 coding DNA: TGTGCCTGGAGTCGTATACGGAACACTGAAGCTTTCTTT. Protein: CAWSRIRNTEAFF.

V and J are TRBV19 and TRBJ1-6; TRBD1 aligns across 7 bases. Germline loops: CDR1 LNHDA, CDR2 SQIVND (reference sequence). Trimming at V came to 4 bases and at J to 7 bases, leaving 4 bases not matched to a gene. The CDR3 runs 14 residues. CDR3 residues: CASSRDSWNSPLHF. The CDR3 DNA reads as TGTGCCAGTAGTAGGGACAGCTGGAATTCACCCCTCCACTTT.

V gene TRBV19 combines with J gene TRBJ1-5; D is perhaps TRBD1 (6 bases). This CDR3 is 14 amino acids long. Germline assignment: CDR1 LNHDA and CDR2 SQIVND (reference sequence). V was cut by 4 bases and J by 2 bases, with 9 bases left in between. CDR3 sequence: CASSKDRGNQPQHF. CDR3 coding DNA: TGTGCCAGTAGTAAGGACAGAGGCAATCAGCCCCAGCATTTT. Full variable domain (missing parts from reference TRBV19 and TRBJ1-5): DGGITQSPKYLFRKEGQNVTLSCEQNLNHDAMYWYRQDPGQGLRLIYYSQIVNDFQKGDIAEGYSVSREKKESFPLTVTSAQKNPTAFYLCASSKDRGNQPQHFGDGTRLSIL.

V is TRBV5-5 and J is TRBJ1-4; 10 bases line up with TRBD1. CDR1 and CDR2 (germline): SGHKS, YYEKEE (reference sequence). The V segment lost 7 bases and the J segment 5 bases; nucleotides outside the gene matches: 8. This CDR3 region has 15 residues. The CDR3 nucleotides are TGTGCCAGCGAACGATCGGGACAGGGGAATGAAAAACTGTTTTTT. It specifies CASERSGQGNEKLFF.

The genes are TRBV6-6 and TRBJ2-3; 7 nucleotides align to TRBD1. The germline V gene has CDR1 MNHNY and CDR2 SVGAGI (reference sequence). This CDR3 contains 14 residues. J lost 6 bases, V lost 6 bases, and 9 bases had no gene match. The CDR3, as DNA: TGTGCCAGCAGCCAAGACAGGGCCGGGGATACGCAGTATTTT. Its translation is CASSQDRAGDTQYF.

This clone was counted a single time. The rearrangement links TRBV19 to TRBJ1-2; maybe TRBD1 (5 bases). Germline CDR1 reads LNHDA; CDR2 reads SQIVND (reference sequence). Trimming removed 3 bases at V and 6 bases at J, with 14 bases between. The CDR3 has 14 amino acids. The CDR3 region is CASSIGAGTNGYTF. The CDR3 DNA sequence: TGTGCCAGTAGTATTGGAGCAGGGACGAATGGCTACACCTTC.

CDR3 sequence: CASSLVGGTDTQYF. In DNA form, the CDR3 reads TGTGCCAGCAGCTTAGTGGGGGGAACAGATACGCAGTATTTT. The rearrangement joins TRBV7-7 to TRBJ2-3; TRBD2 might be the D (6 bases). Germline V CDR1 and CDR2: SSHAT, FNYEAQ (reference sequence). The CDR3 length is 14 residues. Trimming left V 1 base short and J 3 bases short, with 8 bases between. Looking up the rest from reference TRBV7-7 and TRBJ2-3 gives the full variable domain: GAGVSQSPRYKVTKRGQDVTLRCDPISSHATLYWYQQALGQGPEFLTYFNYEAQPDKSGLPSDRFSAERPEGSISTLTIQRTEQRDSAMYRCASSLVGGTDTQYFGPGTRLTVL.